These T cell receptor beta chains were read from a single sample in a study of blood T cell repertoires in COVID-19. Clones were sequenced by immunoSEQ multiplex PCR, and TCRdb holds only the in-frame ones, with some missing. The repertoire holds around 250,000 clones, with about 83% as singletons. Sequencing used peripheral blood. The receptor source for this set is a woman aged 40 to 50 who had recovered from COVID-19. The CDR3 runs from the conserved cysteine through the conserved F or W. The order of the fields is J gene, V gene, clone size, D gene, CDR3 DNA, CDR3 protein. D genes are given only for firm matches. Rows may omit the clone size; those that give it use once, few, many or a size class.

>TRBJ1-1|TRBV6-5|-|-
TGTGCCAGCAGTTACTCGGATCAGGGGATATCTGCTTTCTTT
CASSYSDQGISAFF
>TRBJ1-5|TRBV28|-|TRBD1
TGTGCCAGCAGTTTGAGGACAGGGAATCAGCCCCAGCATTTT
CASSLRTGNQPQHF
>TRBJ1-2|TRBV5-1|-|TRBD1
TGCGCCAGCAGCCCCAAGACAGGGAGCAACTATGGCTACACCTTC
CASSPKTGSNYGYTF
>TRBJ1-5|TRBV5-6|-|-
TGTGCCAGCAGCATCGGAGTCAATCAGCCCCAGCATTTT
CASSIGVNQPQHF
>TRBJ2-5|TRBV18|-|-
TGTGCCAGCTCCCCCGATCGGGAGACCCAGTACTTC
CASSPDRETQYF
>TRBJ2-5|TRBV19|once|-
TGTGCCAGTAGTATTAGGTTGTTTTTGGACACTCGGTTTTGGACCCAGTACTTC
CASSIRLFLDTRFWTQYF
>TRBJ1-2|TRBV4-1|-|TRBD1
TGCGCCAGCAGCCAAGAAGGATCCAGGGGGCTAGGGTATGGCTACACCTTC
CASSQEGSRGLGYGYTF
>TRBJ2-1|TRBV9|-|-
TGTGCCAGCAGCGCCGGACTGCCTACCTACAATGAGCAGTTCTTC
CASSAGLPTYNEQFF
>TRBJ2-5|TRBV19|-|-
TGTGCCAGTAGTATGGGAGCCTTAGAGACCCAGTACTTC
CASSMGALETQYF
>TRBJ2-3|TRBV19|few|-
TGTGCCAGTAGTCCGAACTTCTTGAGCACAGATACGCAGTATTTT
CASSPNFLSTDTQYF
>TRBJ2-5|TRBV7-7|-|TRBD2
TGTGCCAGCAGCTTAGGCCTAGCGGGGGGGCGAGGAGAGACCCAGTACTTC
CASSLGLAGGRGETQYF
>TRBJ1-5|TRBV7-9|-|TRBD1
TGTGCCAGCAGTCCTGGACAGGGGGGAGGCAATCAGCCCCAGCATTTT
CASSPGQGGGNQPQHF
>TRBJ2-1|TRBV2|-|-
TGTGCCAGAAGGACGGGAGCTGAATCCTACAATGAGCAGTTCTTC
CARRTGAESYNEQFF
>TRBJ1-2|TRBV9|-|TRBD1
TGTGCCAGCAGCACAGGGGGGGGGCTCGGGAATGGCTACACCTTC
CASSTGGGLGNGYTF
>TRBJ2-5|TRBV5-1|-|-
TGCGCCAGCAGCTTGCGGGGACTCCCTCAACAAGAGACCCAGTACTTC
CASSLRGLPQQETQYF
>TRBJ2-5|TRBV6-5|few|-
TGTGCCAGCAGTTCCGGACAGTTTAACCAAGAGACCCAGTACTTC
CASSSGQFNQETQYF
>TRBJ1-4|TRBV18|-|TRBD1
TGTGCCAGCTCAAGACAGGGTGATGAAAAACTGTTTTTT
CASSRQGDEKLFF
>TRBJ2-1|TRBV7-9|few|TRBD2
TGTGCCAGCAGGGGGACGGGGGGTGAGCAGTTCTTC
CASRGTGGEQFF
>TRBJ2-7|TRBV6-1|-|-
TGTGCCAGCAGTGAAAGTAACAACGAGCAGTACTTC
CASSESNNEQYF
>TRBJ2-7|TRBV5-1|-|TRBD2
TGCGCCAGCAGCTTGAGGGCTAGCGGGGAGTCCTCCTACGAGCAGTACTTC
CASSLRASGESSYEQYF
>TRBJ1-3|TRBV7-9|-|-
TGTGCCAGCAGCTTCGGACAGACAGATGGAAACACCATATATTTT
CASSFGQTDGNTIYF
>TRBJ1-1|TRBV29-1|-|-
TGCAGCGTTGAGTCGGGGGGCACTGAAGCTTTCTTT
CSVESGGTEAFF
>TRBJ1-4|TRBV18|-|TRBD1
TGTGCCAGCTCACCATTACAGGGGAATGAAAAACTGTTTTTT
CASSPLQGNEKLFF
>TRBJ2-7|TRBV4-1|-|TRBD1
TGCGCCAGCAGCCAATGGACAGGACCCTACTACGAGCAGTACTTC
CASSQWTGPYYEQYF
>TRBJ1-4|TRBV28|-|-
TGTGCCAGCAGTTTACCAGGGAGGGATGAAAAACTGTTTTTT
CASSLPGRDEKLFF
>TRBJ1-5|TRBV6-5|-|-
TGTGCCAGCACCCGCCCTGGTACAGTATCTCAGCCCCAGCATTTT
CASTRPGTVSQPQHF
>TRBJ2-3|TRBV2|once|TRBD2
TGTGCCAGCAGAGGCGGGGGGAGCACAGATACGCAGTATTTT
CASRGGGSTDTQYF
>TRBJ2-5|TRBV7-9|-|TRBD2
TGTGCCAGCAGCCCCCGGCTAGCGGGGGGCCAAGAGACCCAGTACTTC
CASSPRLAGGQETQYF
>TRBJ2-1|TRBV10-3|-|-
TGTGCCATCAGATCGACTAGTTCGAACAATGAGCAGTTCTTC
CAIRSTSSNNEQFF
>TRBJ1-2|TRBV10-3|-|-
TGTGCCATCAGTATACAGGACCAACAGGTCGGCTACACCTTC
CAISIQDQQVGYTF
>TRBJ2-1|TRBV5-4|few|TRBD2
TGTGCCAGCAGCCCCTCGAGGAGCGGGGCGCCATACAATGAGCAGTTCTTC
CASSPSRSGAPYNEQFF
>TRBJ1-5|TRBV24-1|-|TRBD1
TGTGCCACCAGTCAGGGACAGGGGACACAGCCCCAGCATTTT
CATSQGQGTQPQHF
>TRBJ2-1|TRBV5-5|-|-
TGTGCCAGCAGCTTTGTTCAGGGGTATGAGCAGTTCTTC
CASSFVQGYEQFF
>TRBJ1-2|TRBV6-5|-|TRBD1
TGTGCCAGTTCGACAGGGGCCCGCTATGGCTACACCTTC
CASSTGARYGYTF
>TRBJ1-1|TRBV5-1|-|TRBD1
TGCGCCAGCAGCTTGGCAGAGACAGGGAAGCTCACTGAAGCTTTCTTT
CASSLAETGKLTEAFF
>TRBJ2-2|TRBV28|-|TRBD2
TGTGCCAGCAGTTATTTCCTTCCGGCTAGCGGGGAGACCGGGGAGCTGTTTTTT
CASSYFLPASGETGELFF
>TRBJ1-2|TRBV28|-|-
TGTGCCAGCAGGGAGAGGTATGGCTACACCTTC
CASRERYGYTF
>TRBJ2-3|TRBV5-1|-|TRBD1
TGCGCCAGCAGCCGGGGACAGGGTCCAGATACGCAGTATTTT
CASSRGQGPDTQYF
>TRBJ1-4|TRBV2|-|-
TGTGCCAGCAGTGATTATGAAGGGGGTGGTGAAAAACTGTTTTTT
CASSDYEGGGEKLFF
>TRBJ2-3|TRBV9|-|TRBD1
TGTGCCAGCAGCCACGGACAGGACCGCACAGATACGCAGTATTTT
CASSHGQDRTDTQYF
>TRBJ2-7|TRBV6-5|-|TRBD2
TGTGCCACCAAGACTAGCGGGGGGTCCACCTACGAGCAGTACTTC
CATKTSGGSTYEQYF
>TRBJ2-7|TRBV15|-|-
TGTGCCACCAGCAGAGAAGCAGTGACTTTCTCCTACGAGCAGTACTTC
CATSREAVTFSYEQYF
>TRBJ2-5|TRBV7-6|-|-
TGTGCCAGCAGCTTAGCGGGCAGGGCCACTGAGACCCAGTACTTC
CASSLAGRATETQYF
>TRBJ1-6|TRBV2|-|-
TGTGCCAGCAGTGAAGGAGCAGGCCATAATTCACCCCTCCACTTT
CASSEGAGHNSPLHF
>TRBJ1-4|TRBV27|-|-
TGTGCCAGCAGCCTAATCCGACATCGAGGGGAAAAACTGTTTTTT
CASSLIRHRGEKLFF
>TRBJ1-5|TRBV2|-|-
TGTGCCAGCAGTGGGGGGGGAGGGCTGTATAGCAATCAGCCCCAGCATTTT
CASSGGGGLYSNQPQHF
>TRBJ1-5|TRBV30|-|-
TGTGCCTGGAGCCCTGGTCCGAGCCAGCCCCAGCATTTT
CAWSPGPSQPQHF
>TRBJ2-3|TRBV5-5|-|-
TGTGCCAGCAGCTTGGAGAGGGAACGGACAGATACGCAGTATTTT
CASSLERERTDTQYF
>TRBJ2-2|TRBV7-8|-|TRBD2
TGTGCCAGCAGCGGCCCACTAGCGTCCCGGAGCGGGGAGCTGTTTTTT
CASSGPLASRSGELFF
>TRBJ1-1|TRBV28|-|-
TGTGCCAGCAGTTTACGGCCAGGGATGAACACTGAAGCTTTCTTT
CASSLRPGMNTEAFF
>TRBJ2-3|TRBV28|few|TRBD2
TGTGCCAGCAGCTCCTTACCGGGGCGGGGGGCCTCGGCGACGAACACAGATACGCAGTATTTT
CASSSLPGRGASATNTDTQYF
>TRBJ1-5|TRBV28|-|TRBD1
TGTGCCAGCAGTCCCCCGGGACAGTTAAATCAGCCCCAGCATTTT
CASSPPGQLNQPQHF
>TRBJ2-5|TRBV4-2|-|TRBD2
TGTGCCAGCAGCCTATCCGGGACTAGCGGGGGGGCAGAGACCCAGTACTTC
CASSLSGTSGGAETQYF
>TRBJ1-5|TRBV6-5|-|-
TGTGCCAGCAGACTGCAGGGCAATAGCAATCAGCCCCAGCATTTT
CASRLQGNSNQPQHF